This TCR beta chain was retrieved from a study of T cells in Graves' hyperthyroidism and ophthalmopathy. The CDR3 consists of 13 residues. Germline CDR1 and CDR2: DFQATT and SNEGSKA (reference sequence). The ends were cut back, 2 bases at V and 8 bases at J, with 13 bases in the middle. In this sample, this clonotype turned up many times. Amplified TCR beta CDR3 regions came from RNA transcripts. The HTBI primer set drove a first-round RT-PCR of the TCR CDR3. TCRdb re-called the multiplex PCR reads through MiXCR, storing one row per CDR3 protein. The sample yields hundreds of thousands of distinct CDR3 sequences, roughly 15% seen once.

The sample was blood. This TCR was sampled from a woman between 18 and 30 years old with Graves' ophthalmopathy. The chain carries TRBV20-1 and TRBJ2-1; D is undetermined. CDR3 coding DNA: TGCAGTGCTAGACTCCCTAGGAGAGATGAGCAGTTCTTC. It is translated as CSARLPRRDEQFF.